This TCR beta chain was profiled in a study of T-cell reconstitution after alpha-beta-depleted transplantation in children. Construction of the TCRbeta library involved unique molecular identifiers. TCRdb fed the PCR reads into MiXCR, producing one record per CDR3 protein. Of roughly 590,000 distinct CDR3 sequences listed, roughly 15% are singletons. A few counts support this clonotype. CDR1 and CDR2 from the germline V gene are MNHEY and SMNVEV (reference sequence). The CDR3 is 12 amino acids. Deletions cut 7 bases from V and 6 bases from J, with 10 bases between. The clonotype originates from a human donor who donated a stem cell graft to a child with acute myeloid leukemia. This chain connects TRBV27 to TRBJ2-1; D unresolved. The input for sequencing was PBMCs from the stem cell graft donor, taken from the stem cell graft. DNA of the CDR3: TGTGCCAGCACCGACGGTGGCAATGAGCAGTTCTTC. The encoded protein is CASTDGGNEQFF.